Listed here are 5 T cell receptor beta chains from one sample, sequenced in a study of blood T cell repertoires in COVID-19 (dated by TCRdb to the early 2020s). The library was generated by the immunoSEQ multiplex PCR assay. TCRdb re-hosts the immuneACCESS table, in-frame sequences only. Its copies lack some clones; in the studies checked, an unresolved V gene accounts for under half of them, and the cause for the rest is not known. The sample contains more than 80,000 clones, more than 75% of them found a single time. Of the sample, around 7% falls within the top ten clones. Sequenced: peripheral blood. The receptors were sampled from a man over 45 with active or convalescent COVID-19.

The V and J genes are TRBV28 and TRBJ2-2; 9 bases match TRBD1. The V and J ends lost 6 bases and 2 bases, in that order; junction bases with no gene match: 4. Germline V gene lookup returns CDR1 MDHEN and CDR2 SYDVKM. This CDR3 contains 15 residues. This CDR3 reads CASRPTGGNTGELFF. CDR3 nucleotide sequence: TGTGCCAGCAGACCGACAGGGGGAAACACCGGGGAGCTGTTTTTT.

The chain couples TRBV5-5 to TRBJ1-5; D remains unclear. Germline-derived CDR1 and CDR2 are SGHKS and YYEKEE (reference sequence). V gave up 0 bases and J gave up 6 bases, with 10 bases separating them. This CDR3 has 14 residues. In DNA form, the CDR3 reads TGTGCCAGCAGCTTGGAGCCTCCACCTCAGCCCCAGCATTTT. Translated: CASSLEPPPQPQHF.

The J gene is TRBJ1-6, the V gene TRBV2, with D maybe TRBD1 (5 bases). Germline CDR1 and CDR2: SNHLY and FYNNEI. The CDR3 sequence is 13 residues long. The germline V and J ends were trimmed by 7 bases and 6 bases, with 10 bases remaining between them. CDR3: CASKDMGNSPLHF. The CDR3 DNA is TGTGCCAGCAAGGACATGGGTAATTCACCCCTCCACTTT.

This clone was counted a few times. V usage is TRBV12-3 or TRBV12-4 and J usage is TRBJ1-2, with D maybe TRBD1 (6 bases). This CDR3 contains 12 residues. Trimming removed 4 bases at V and 8 bases at J, with 11 bases between. The CDR3 here is CASSSTGQGYTF. The CDR3 DNA sequence: TGTGCCAGCAGTTCAACAGGGCAAGGCTACACCTTC.

This clone has a handful of counts. The genes are TRBV15 and TRBJ1-5, with a tentative D call TRBD1 (6 bases). Germline V gene sequence: CDR1 LNHNV, CDR2 YYDKDF (reference sequence). V dropped 0 bases and J dropped 4 bases, with 16 bases sitting between them. CDR3 length: 17 amino acids. CDR3 residues: CATSRESAGQPNQPQHF. The CDR3 nucleotides are TGTGCCACCAGCAGAGAGTCCGCCGGACAGCCAAATCAGCCCCAGCATTTT. The full variable domain, completed using reference TRBV15 and TRBJ1-5, is DAMVIQNPRYQVTQFGKPVTLSCSQTLNHNVMYWYQQKSSQAPKLLFHYYDKDFNNEADTPDNFQSRRPNTSFCFLDIRSPGLGDTAMYLCATSRESAGQPNQPQHFGDGTRLSIL.